What follows describes a single T cell receptor (beta chain). Trimming cost V 0 bases and J 7 bases, with 8 bases left between them. From germline, CDR1 is SGHRS and CDR2 YFSETQ. The CDR3 runs 14 residues. The record originates from a study of control samples from healthy donors and cancer patients. The protocol was immunoSEQ multiplex PCR, while the TCRdb copy is restricted to in-frame clones and leaves out a portion. The table records roughly 120,000 clones, around 87% of them present only once. The sample taken for sequencing was PBMCs. This clonotype was obtained from a woman in her fifties or sixties with colorectal cancer. The rearrangement joins TRBV5-1 to TRBJ1-6; the D gene is possibly TRBD1 (5 bases). The CDR3 here is CASSLGRENSPLHF. In nucleotides, the CDR3 is TGCGCCAGCAGCTTGGGCAGGGAGAATTCACCCCTCCACTTT.